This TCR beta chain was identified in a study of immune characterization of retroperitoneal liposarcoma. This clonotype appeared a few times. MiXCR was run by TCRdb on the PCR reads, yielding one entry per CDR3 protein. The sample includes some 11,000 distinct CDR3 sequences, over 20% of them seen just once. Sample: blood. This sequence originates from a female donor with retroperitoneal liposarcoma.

CDR3 in amino acids: CAISDAGTDYEQYF. The CDR3 nucleotides read TGTGCCATCAGTGATGCCGGGACAGACTACGAGCAGTACTTC. This rearrangement joins TRBV10-3 to TRBJ2-7; 7 bases line up with TRBD1. CDR3 size: 14 residues. The junction had 5 bases not matched to a gene; V was cut back by 3 bases and J by 3 bases. Germline CDR1 reads ENHRY; CDR2 reads SYGVKD.